A single sample is the source of the 13 T cell receptor beta chains below, sequenced in a study of T-cell memory formation after mild COVID-19. MiXCR, run by TCRdb on the 5' RACE reads, gives a single entry per CDR3 protein. This table holds tens of thousands of distinct CDR3 sequences, more than 11% found once. Sequenced material: PBMCs or a T cell subset sorted from them (not recorded which). Receptors originate from an adult woman who had mild COVID-19 (a few samples of this study predate the infection). Cell type and time point are not known.

This clonotype was picked up a small number of times. J is TRBJ1-6 and V is TRBV5-5, with a possible D match to TRBD1 (6 bases). In germline, CDR1 is SGHKS, CDR2 YYEKEE (reference sequence). The CDR3 is made up of 18 amino acids. V lost 0 bases and J lost 4, with 17 bases in between. This chain's CDR3 is CASSLEGGGENYNSPLHF. CDR3 in DNA: TGTGCCAGCAGCTTGGAAGGGGGGGGCGAAAATTATAATTCACCCCTCCACTTT.

This sequence joins TRBV12-3 or TRBV12-4 and TRBJ2-1, with 8 bases that match TRBD2. The CDR3 runs to 16 residues. The V segment lost 3 bases and the J segment 5 bases; nucleotides outside the gene matches: 9. Here the CDR3 DNA reads TGTGCCAGCAGTTTCTCCGCGGGAGGTACGAACAATGAGCAGTTCTTC. This sequence encodes CASSFSAGGTNNEQFF.

The chain combines TRBV29-1 with TRBJ2-1; 16 nucleotides align to TRBD2. With V trimmed by 6 bases and J by 8 bases, 10 bases remained unmatched. The CDR3 extends over 16 amino acids. Germline CDR1 SQVTM, CDR2 ANQGSEA. The chain's CDR3 is CSVAGTSGGAVYEQFF. CDR3 coding DNA: TGCAGCGTGGCCGGGACTAGCGGGGGGGCCGTCTATGAGCAGTTCTTC.

Many counts were recorded for this clonotype. This chain links TRBV29-1 with TRBJ2-1, with D perhaps matching TRBD1 or TRBD2 (5 bases each). The CDR3 spans 15 residues. The germline V gene has CDR1 SQVTM and CDR2 ANQGSEA. V lost 7 bases, J lost 3 bases, and 19 bases lay in between. This chain's CDR3 is CSADGAKPVYNEQFF. The CDR3 DNA reads as TGCAGCGCCGACGGGGCTAAGCCTGTCTACAATGAGCAGTTCTTC.

This clonotype was seen only a few times. The rearrangement uses TRBV5-1 and TRBJ1-3; 9 nucleotides align to TRBD1. The junction had 19 bases not matched to a gene; V was cut back by 0 bases and J by 0 bases. Germline V CDR1 and CDR2: SGHRS, YFSETQ. The CDR3 is 22 residues long. As DNA, the CDR3 is TGCGCCAGCAGCTTGGGTTGGTCGGGACAGGGCCGACGGCACGACTCTGGAAACACCATATATTTT. It specifies CASSLGWSGQGRRHDSGNTIYF.

The chain recombines TRBV20-1 with TRBJ1-1; TRBD1 might be the D (6 bases). V lost 0 bases and J 3 bases, leaving 11 bases between the germline ends. In germline, CDR1 is DFQATT, CDR2 SNEGSKA (reference sequence). The CDR3 is 14 amino acids. CDR3: CSARDRTAYTEAFF. DNA of the CDR3: TGCAGTGCTAGAGATCGGACAGCTTACACTGAAGCTTTCTTT.

V is TRBV7-9 and J is TRBJ2-7; D is possibly TRBD2 (6 bases). The DNA matches TRBJ2-5 better at its end, which makes the J call doubtful. This CDR3 has 15 residues. CDR1 and CDR2 from the germline V gene are SEHNR and FQNEAQ (reference sequence). This chain's CDR3 is CASSRGGREQETQYF. The DNA of the CDR3 is TGTGCCAGCAGCCGAGGAGGGCGGGAACAAGAGACCCAGTACTTC.

Ten or more counts support this clonotype. The chain recombines TRBV7-6 with TRBJ2-7; D is undetermined. There are 13 residues in the CDR3. The V and J ends lost 2 bases and 4 bases respectively, with 9 bases between them. Germline assignment: CDR1 SGHVS and CDR2 FNYEAQ. This chain's CDR3 is CASSLTEKYEQYF. The CDR3, as DNA: TGTGCCAGCAGCTTAACAGAAAAGTACGAGCAGTACTTC.

The chain's CDR3 is CASSVAISAEAFF. CDR3 bases: TGTGCCAGCAGCGTAGCAATAAGCGCTGAAGCTTTCTTT. The chain recombines TRBV9 with TRBJ1-1; D unclear. Germline CDR1 and CDR2: SGDLS and YYNGEE. The V end was cut by 0 bases, the J end by 6 bases, with 9 bases between. The CDR3 is 13 residues long.

This clonotype was seen more than once but under ten times. The chain combines TRBV29-1 with TRBJ1-2; the D gene is possibly TRBD1 (6 bases). Germline assignment: CDR1 SQVTM and CDR2 ANQGSEA. The CDR3 has 16 residues. V shed 4 bases and J shed 0 bases, with 18 bases lying between them. In DNA, the CDR3 is TGCAGCGTTGTGGGGGAAGGACAGCTCGCTAACTATGGCTACACCTTC. The encoded protein is CSVVGEGQLANYGYTF.

This clonotype was counted at least ten times. This rearrangement joins TRBV15 to TRBJ2-3; D is possibly TRBD1 (5 bases). Trimming removed 3 bases from V and 5 bases from J, with 18 bases in between. The CDR3 is 16 residues long. Germline lookup yields CDR1 LNHNV and CDR2 YYDKDF (reference sequence). CDR3 protein: CATSSDPTVTKDTQYF. CDR3 in DNA: TGTGCCACCAGCAGCGACCCGACAGTGACAAAAGATACGCAGTATTTT.

This clonotype is labeled as medium-sized. The rearrangement joins TRBV7-8 to TRBJ2-3; D is possibly TRBD2 (6 bases). V gave up 5 bases and J gave up 6 bases, with 18 bases separating them. The CDR3 consists of 15 residues. Germline-derived CDR1 and CDR2 are SGHVS and FQNEAQ. Written as DNA, the CDR3 is TGTGCCAGCAGCCATAGCGGCTCAACGGGGGATACGCAGTATTTT. It translates to CASSHSGSTGDTQYF.

There are a few counts of this clonotype. The V gene is TRBV7-9, the J gene TRBJ2-7; D unresolved. This CDR3 is built from 17 residues. From germline, CDR1 is SEHNR and CDR2 FQNEAQ (reference sequence). Trimming shortened V by 5 bases and J by 2 bases, and 22 bases separated the two germline ends. The CDR3 region is CASSRTLGEEDAYEQYF. The CDR3 coding sequence is TGTGCCAGCAGCCGTACCTTGGGTGAAGAAGATGCCTACGAGCAGTACTTC.